Listed here are 30 T cell receptor beta chains from one sample, sequenced in a study of Ad26.COV2.S vaccination and SARS-CoV-2 variants. The method was immunoSEQ multiplex PCR; TCRdb's version includes in-frame clones alone and lacks a portion of them. The table has around 240,000 clones, approximately 87% seen once. Treatment specified: 15 to 20 received Ad26.COV2.S at low or high dose, single or two shots; about 5 received placebo; per-sample allocation not given. The samples were gathered on day 63 after the first injection of vaccine or placebo. Source: peripheral blood, taken in a trial of Ad26.COV2.S vaccine versus placebo. These TCRs come from a person aged 18-65 years who received the Ad26.COV2.S COVID-19 vaccine or a placebo.

The chain recombines TRBV6-6 with TRBJ1-3; D remains ambiguous. Germline-derived CDR1 and CDR2 are MNHNY and SVGAGI (reference sequence). V was pared by 5 bases and J by 4 bases, with 9 bases between. The CDR3 is 13 amino acids. The CDR3 loop is CASSTVLGNTIYF. CDR3 DNA: TGTGCCAGCAGTACAGTACTGGGAAACACCATATATTTT.

The V gene is TRBV7-9, the J gene TRBJ1-2; no clear D gene. CDR3 length: 15 residues. The V and J ends lost 0 bases and 0 bases respectively, with 8 bases between them. Germline CDR1 is SEHNR and CDR2 is FQNEAQ (reference sequence). CDR3 in amino acids: CASSLAEFANYGYTF. In DNA form, the CDR3 reads TGTGCCAGCAGCTTAGCTGAATTTGCTAACTATGGCTACACCTTC.

This clone was observed a few times. The chain couples TRBV27 to TRBJ2-3, with 13 bases fitting TRBD2. This CDR3 is 16 amino acids long. The germline gives CDR1 MNHEY, CDR2 SMNVEV (reference sequence). J lost 6 bases, V lost 7 bases, and 10 bases had no gene match. The CDR3 is CASTPLAGGLADTQYF. The CDR3 DNA follows: TGTGCCAGCACCCCACTAGCGGGGGGGCTTGCGGATACGCAGTATTTT.

This rearrangement joins TRBV6-2 or TRBV6-3 to TRBJ2-2, with 11 bases lining up with TRBD2. The length of the CDR3 is 17 residues. In germline, CDR1 is MNHEY, CDR2 SVGEGT. V shed 6 bases, J shed 5 bases, and the junction held 11 bases outside the gene matches. This CDR3 is CASSLGTSGLLTGELFF. The DNA for the CDR3 is TGTGCCAGCAGCCTTGGGACTAGCGGATTACTTACCGGGGAGCTGTTTTTT.

The rearrangement joins TRBV2 to TRBJ2-1; possible D gene TRBD1, 6 bases. Trimming shortened V by 6 bases and J by 9 bases, and 27 bases separated the two germline ends. Germline CDR1 SNHLY, CDR2 FYNNEI. This CDR3 has 17 amino acids. DNA for the CDR3: TGTGCCAGCAGCCGTACTTCCCTGTCGAAAAACAGGGCTGAGCAGTTCTTC. This codes for CASSRTSLSKNRAEQFF.

This clone was recorded once. The chain has TRBV5-6 and TRBJ2-7; 12 positions match TRBD1. The CDR3 length is 16 residues. CDR1 and CDR2 from the germline V gene are SGHDT and YYEEEE. V trimming: 2 bases; J trimming: 6 bases; junction bases outside the gene matches: 9. CDR3 nucleotides: TGTGCCAGCAGCTTCGCGGGACAGGGGGCTTTGATCGAGCAGTACTTC. Its protein product is CASSFAGQGALIEQYF.

The chain couples TRBV29-1 to TRBJ2-2, with 7 bases aligning to TRBD1. From germline, CDR1 is SQVTM and CDR2 ANQGSEA. After removal of 4 bases from V and 4 bases from J, the junction contained 3 bases not matched to a gene. CDR3 size: 13 residues. The CDR3 sequence: CSVARQGTGELFF. CDR3 DNA: TGCAGCGTTGCTCGACAGGGCACCGGGGAGCTGTTTTTT.

The chain couples TRBV11-2 to TRBJ1-2; the D is unclear. CDR3 length equals 15 residues. V was shortened by 1 base and J by 5 bases, with 14 bases between the two germline ends. Germline-derived CDR1 and CDR2 are SGHAT and FQNNGV. CDR3 loop: CASSLVGGVVYGYTF. CDR3 DNA: TGTGCCAGCAGCTTAGTGGGCGGGGTCGTTTATGGCTACACCTTC.

This chain uses TRBV5-1 with TRBJ1-2, with a weak D call TRBD1 (6 bases). The germline V gene has CDR1 SGHRS and CDR2 YFSETQ. This CDR3 spans 17 amino acids. The germline V and J ends were trimmed by 1 base and 4 bases, with 20 bases remaining between them. This CDR3 is CASSLISGGDPSYGYTF. CDR3 DNA: TGCGCCAGCAGCTTGATTAGTGGGGGCGACCCGAGCTATGGCTACACCTTC.

CDR3 sequence reads: CASSRGSEQFF. CDR3 coding DNA: TGTGCCAGCAGCCGGGGGTCTGAGCAGTTCTTC. This rearrangement joins TRBV11-3 to TRBJ2-1; tentatively, D is TRBD2 (6 bases). The CDR3 totals 11 residues. Germline CDR1 is SGHNT and CDR2 is YENEEA. The V end lost 5 bases, the J end lost 9 bases, and 8 bases lay between the germline ends.

The J gene is TRBJ2-7, the V gene TRBV7-8; D remains unclear. CDR3 size: 14 residues. Germline lookup yields CDR1 SGHVS and CDR2 FQNEAQ. V shed 1 base and J shed 2 bases, with 9 bases lying between them. CDR3 region: CASSLGYGPYEQYF. In DNA form, the CDR3 reads TGTGCCAGCAGCTTAGGTTACGGACCCTACGAGCAGTACTTC.

The chain combines TRBV18 with TRBJ2-5, with TRBD1 matching over 7 bases. The V gene end was trimmed by 3 bases and the J gene end by 3 bases; junction bases not matched to a gene: 7. This CDR3 contains 15 residues. Germline CDR1 and CDR2: KGHSH and LQKENI. CDR3 nucleotides: TGTGCCAGCTCACCCGGGACAGCCAACGAAGAGACCCAGTACTTC. Translated: CASSPGTANEETQYF.

This clone has a single count. This chain links TRBV5-1 with TRBJ1-4; D is unclear. CDR1 SGHRS and CDR2 YFSETQ come from the germline V gene. V dropped 4 bases and J dropped 0 bases, with 7 bases sitting between them. CDR3 size: 14 residues. CDR3: CASSPIATNEKLFF. Here the CDR3 DNA reads TGCGCCAGCAGCCCGATTGCAACTAATGAAAAACTGTTTTTT.

The chain couples TRBV27 to TRBJ1-5; 10 nucleotides line up with TRBD1. The germline V gene encodes CDR1 MNHEY and CDR2 SMNVEV (reference sequence). The V segment lost 4 bases and the J segment 0 bases; nucleotides outside the gene matches: 6. This CDR3 is 17 amino acids long. The CDR3 is CASSSRTGGYSNQPQHF. Written as DNA, the CDR3 is TGTGCCAGCAGTTCACGGACAGGGGGTTATAGCAATCAGCCCCAGCATTTT.

The rearrangement uses TRBV6-6 and TRBJ1-1; D ambiguous. Deletions cut 7 bases from V and 7 bases from J, with 13 bases between. This CDR3 is built from 12 residues. The germline V gene has CDR1 MNHNY and CDR2 SVGAGI (reference sequence). The chain's CDR3 is CASINSPFEAFF. The CDR3 coding sequence is TGTGCCAGCATCAACAGCCCCTTTGAAGCTTTCTTT.

The CDR3: CASSETSDETQYF. The CDR3 DNA is TGTGCCAGCAGCGAGACTAGCGACGAGACCCAGTACTTC. The chain has TRBV28 and TRBJ2-5; 8 positions match TRBD2. The germline V gene encodes CDR1 MDHEN and CDR2 SYDVKM. This CDR3 has 13 residues. Trimming cost V 6 bases and J 5 bases; bases outside gene matches: 5.

The gene calls are TRBV7-2 and TRBJ1-1; D not resolved. This CDR3 is 13 amino acids long. Germline-derived CDR1 and CDR2 are SGHTA and FQGNSA. V was cut by 1 base and J by 1 base, with 4 bases left in between. The CDR3 region has the DNA TGTGCCAGCAGCTTAGACCCGAACACTGAAGCTTTCTTT. It codes for CASSLDPNTEAFF.

This rearrangement joins TRBV19 to TRBJ1-2; D uncertain. V was trimmed by 2 bases and J by 6 bases, leaving 10 bases between them. The germline V gene has CDR1 LNHDA and CDR2 SQIVND (reference sequence). The CDR3 length is 13 residues. CDR3 coding DNA: TGTGCCAGTAGTATAAGGAACCGAAATGGCTACACCTTC. Protein sequence: CASSIRNRNGYTF.

The CDR3 bases are TGCGCCAGCAGCCAAGAAGGGAGCCCCCGGGGTTCCTACGAGCAGTACTTC. Translation gives CASSQEGSPRGSYEQYF. The chain employs TRBV4-3 and TRBJ2-7; D may be TRBD2 (5 bases). CDR1 LGHNA and CDR2 YSLEER come from the germline V gene. V was trimmed by 0 bases and J by 1 base, leaving 16 bases between them. The CDR3 contains 17 residues.

V usage is TRBV5-4 and J usage is TRBJ1-2; no definite D call. Trimming shortened V by 5 bases and J by 2 bases, and 10 bases separated the two germline ends. The CDR3 runs 13 residues. CDR1 is SGHNT and CDR2 is YYREEE in the germline V gene (reference sequence). CDR3 residues: CASRQQTNYGYTF. The CDR3 DNA reads as TGTGCCAGCAGGCAGCAGACGAACTATGGCTACACCTTC.

The rearrangement links TRBV5-5 to TRBJ2-6; TRBD1 matches 7 bases. V gave up 2 bases and J gave up 2 bases; unmatched junction bases: 7. CDR3 length: 17 amino acids. Germline V gene sequence: CDR1 SGHKS, CDR2 YYEKEE (reference sequence). This CDR3 is CASSLYTTGAGANVLTF. As DNA, the CDR3 is TGTGCCAGCAGCTTATACACCACAGGGGCTGGGGCCAACGTCCTGACTTTC. Drawing the rest from reference TRBV5-5 and TRBJ2-6, the complete variable domain is DAGVTQSPTHLIKTRGQQVTLRCSPISGHKSVSWYQQVLGQGPQFIFQYYEKEERGRGNFPDRFSARQFPNYSSELNVNALLLGDSALYLCASSLYTTGAGANVLTFGAGSRLTVL.

This clone was counted a few times. The chain employs TRBV20-1 and TRBJ1-1; D gene uncertain. CDR1 is DFQATT and CDR2 is SNEGSKA in the germline V gene (reference sequence). The V end was cut by 6 bases, the J end by 7 bases, with 12 bases between. The CDR3 is 11 residues long. The CDR3 DNA reads as TGCAGTGCCTCAAGGCCGGATGAAGCTTTCTTT. Residues: CSASRPDEAFF.

This sequence joins TRBV4-1 and TRBJ2-5; D gene uncertain. This CDR3 contains 15 residues. The V and J ends lost 4 bases and 0 bases respectively, with 12 bases between them. CDR1 is MGHRA, CDR2 YSYEKL, per germline. CDR3 sequence reads: CASSPYSQYQETQYF. The CDR3 DNA follows: TGCGCCAGCAGCCCTTACAGCCAGTACCAAGAGACCCAGTACTTC.

The chain's CDR3 is CASRSGTSGSRGRETQYF. The CDR3 bases are TGTGCCAGCCGCTCGGGGACTAGCGGGAGTAGGGGGCGGGAGACCCAGTACTTC. The chain combines TRBV7-2 with TRBJ2-5; 14 nucleotides line up with TRBD2. The V gene end was trimmed by 8 bases and the J gene end by 5 bases; junction bases not matched to a gene: 16. The germline gives CDR1 SGHTA, CDR2 FQGNSA. The CDR3 sequence is 18 residues long.

The CDR3 sequence: CASSIQGVETQYF. The CDR3 DNA is TGTGCCAGCAGTATACAGGGGGTAGAGACCCAGTACTTC. The J gene is TRBJ2-5, the V gene TRBV6-6, with 8 bases lining up with TRBD1. Unmatched junction bases numbered 3, after V lost 5 bases and J lost 4 bases. CDR3 length equals 13 residues. Germline loops: CDR1 MNHNY, CDR2 SVGAGI (reference sequence).

The chain employs TRBV5-6 and TRBJ2-7; 9 bases map to TRBD2. V was pared by 4 bases and J by 7 bases, with 6 bases of the junction left unmatched. This CDR3 has 13 residues. The germline gives CDR1 SGHDT, CDR2 YYEEEE. CDR3 sequence reads: CASSPGLAKEQYF. As DNA, the CDR3 is TGTGCCAGCAGCCCGGGACTAGCTAAGGAGCAGTACTTC.

V usage is TRBV6-4 and J usage is TRBJ1-2, with 8 bases identical to TRBD1. V shed 0 bases, J shed 8 bases, and the junction held 8 bases outside the gene matches. The CDR3 has 15 amino acids. The germline CDR1 and CDR2 sequences are MRHNA and SNTAGT. This chain's CDR3 is CASSDSTGGLGGYTF. CDR3 DNA sequence: TGTGCCAGCAGTGACTCAACAGGGGGTCTAGGAGGCTACACCTTC.

The J gene is TRBJ1-6, the V gene TRBV6-2 or TRBV6-3; D ambiguous. Germline V gene sequence: CDR1 MNHEY, CDR2 SVGEGT. Trimming left V 2 bases short and J 7 bases short, with 9 bases between. This CDR3 spans 14 amino acids. In DNA, the CDR3 is TGTGCCAGCAGTTACAGGGTTAAGAATTCACCCCTCCACTTT. It codes for CASSYRVKNSPLHF.

The chain carries TRBV19 and TRBJ2-7; tentatively, D is TRBD2 (5 bases). Trimming removed 6 bases at V and 2 bases at J, with 8 bases between. This CDR3 contains 12 residues. Germline-derived CDR1 and CDR2 are LNHDA and SQIVND (reference sequence). The DNA of the CDR3 is TGTGCCAGTAGCAGCGGCGCCTACGAGCAGTACTTC. The encoded protein is CASSSGAYEQYF.

The chain is built from TRBV7-2 and TRBJ2-1, with 7 bases that match TRBD1. Losses at the gene ends were 5 bases for V and 4 bases for J; bases not matched to a gene: 11. Germline CDR1 reads SGHTA; CDR2 reads FQGNSA. This CDR3 contains 16 residues. CDR3 amino acids: CASSPAPGGFYNEQFF. CDR3 sequence (DNA): TGTGCCAGCAGCCCAGCCCCAGGGGGTTTTTACAATGAGCAGTTCTTC.